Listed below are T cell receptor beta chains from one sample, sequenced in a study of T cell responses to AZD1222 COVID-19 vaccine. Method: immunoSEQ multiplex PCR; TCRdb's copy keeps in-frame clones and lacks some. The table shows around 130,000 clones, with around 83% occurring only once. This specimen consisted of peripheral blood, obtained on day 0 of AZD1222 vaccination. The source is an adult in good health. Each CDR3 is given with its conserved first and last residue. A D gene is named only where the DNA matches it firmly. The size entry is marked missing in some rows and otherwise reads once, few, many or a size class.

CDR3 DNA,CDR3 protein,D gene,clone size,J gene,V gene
TGTGCCAGCAGTTTGAAGGGGAGGCTGACCAAAAACATTCAGTACTTC,CASSLKGRLTKNIQYF,.,.,TRBJ2-4,TRBV28
TGTGCCAGCAGCGTAGCGGGGACCTATAATTCACCCCTCCACTTT,CASSVAGTYNSPLHF,.,.,TRBJ1-6,TRBV9
TGTGCCAGCAGTCAAACCGGGTCCTCCTACGAGCAGTACTTC,CASSQTGSSYEQYF,.,once,TRBJ2-7,TRBV28
TGTGCCAGTAGTATAGTTACAGGGGCTCCTCAAGAGACCCAGTACTTC,CASSIVTGAPQETQYF,TRBD1,once,TRBJ2-5,TRBV19
TGTGCCAGCAGCACCGACAGGGCCTCAGATACGCAGTATTTT,CASSTDRASDTQYF,TRBD1,.,TRBJ2-3,TRBV9
TGTGCCAGCAGCTGGGACGGGAGCACAGATACGCAGTATTTT,CASSWDGSTDTQYF,.,.,TRBJ2-3,TRBV5-4
TGTGCCAGCAGCCCAGGGACAGGACACACCGGGGAGCTGTTTTTT,CASSPGTGHTGELFF,TRBD1,.,TRBJ2-2,TRBV6-2/TRBV6-3
TGTGCCTGGAGTGTACTAGCGGCGACTAGCGGGACAAATGAGCAGTTCTTC,CAWSVLAATSGTNEQFF,TRBD2,.,TRBJ2-1,TRBV30
TGCGCCAGCAGCCAAGAGCTTAGGGGGGGTAGTGTCACTGAAGCTTTCTTT,CASSQELRGGSVTEAFF,.,.,TRBJ1-1,TRBV4-3
TGTGCCAGCAGCTATTTAGGGGGGACGGGAGCTTTCTTT,CASSYLGGTGAFF,.,.,TRBJ1-1,TRBV7-2
TGCGCCAGCAGCCAAGAGGACAGGGGTCGCTATGGCTACACCTTC,CASSQEDRGRYGYTF,TRBD1,.,TRBJ1-2,TRBV4-3
TGTGCCACCAGTGATCAGGACGGTAATAGACCCTACAATGAGCAGTTCTTC,CATSDQDGNRPYNEQFF,.,.,TRBJ2-1,TRBV24-1
TGTGCCAGCAGCTCACGCTTCGGGTTTGAGCAGTTCTTC,CASSSRFGFEQFF,.,.,TRBJ2-1,TRBV7-9
TGCGCCAGCAGCTTGGCCGGGAGAGGCAATCAGCCCCAGCATTTT,CASSLAGRGNQPQHF,.,once,TRBJ1-5,TRBV5-1